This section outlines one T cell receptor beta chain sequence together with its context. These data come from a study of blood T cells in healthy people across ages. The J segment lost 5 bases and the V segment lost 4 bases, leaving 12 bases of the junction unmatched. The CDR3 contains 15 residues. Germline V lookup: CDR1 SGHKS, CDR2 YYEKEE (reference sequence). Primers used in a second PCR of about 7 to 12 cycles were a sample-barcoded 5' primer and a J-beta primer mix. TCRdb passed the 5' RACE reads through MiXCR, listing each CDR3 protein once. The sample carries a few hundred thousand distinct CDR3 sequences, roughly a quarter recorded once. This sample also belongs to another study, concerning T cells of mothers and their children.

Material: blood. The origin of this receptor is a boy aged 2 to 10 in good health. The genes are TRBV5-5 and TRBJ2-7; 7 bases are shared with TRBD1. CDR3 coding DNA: TGTGCCAGCAGCCGTCTACAGGGGTTAAAAGACGAGCAGTACTTC. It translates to CASSRLQGLKDEQYF.